Below, one TCR beta chain is given with its context. V lost 10 bases to trimming and J lost 1 base, with 10 bases between them. The CDR3 covers 12 residues. Germline V gene data show CDR1 as MDHEN and CDR2 as SYDVKM. Seattle enrolled patients during active infection and tracked them longitudinally. The data were taken from a study of blood T cell repertoires in COVID-19. Across the whole study: Sample material is recorded as cDNA or gDNA derived from T cells, B-cell-depleted T cells, or PBMCs.

As processed by the authors: Counts of nucleated cells, estimated from reference gene primer amplification, were obtained. The method was immunoSEQ multiplex PCR; TCRdb's version includes in-frame clones alone and lacks a portion of them. V and J calls and clone size are given by that table; D and trimming were obtained from the DNA. The profile shows 250,000 to 350,000 clones, 84% of them singletons. Sequenced: peripheral blood. The chain has TRBV28 and TRBJ1-1; possible D gene TRBD1, 6 bases. The TCR sequence derives from a person between 65 and 79 years old with COVID-19, enrolled during active disease. The CDR3 DNA is TGTGCCATAAAGACAGGGAACACTGAAGCTTTCTTT. It yields the protein CAIKTGNTEAFF.